This T cell receptor (beta chain) appears in the sequencing data of a study of identical twins (dated by TCRdb to about 2016). Regarding the study in general: To test whether fetal clonotypes persist, this study deep-sequenced TCR alpha and beta repertoires from monozygotic twins, from unrelated adults of various ages, and from cord blood. To rule out contamination, the twin experiments were replicated at different times with different library preparation protocols.

This clonotype was counted between two and nine times. Its recognized antigen is unknown. No much larger clonotype is one base removed from it; base qualities were not supplied. Study-level results and caveats: Compared with coincidental sharing between unrelated individuals, an excess of low generation-probability sequences was observed among out-of-frame TCR alpha sequences shared between twins. Fewer insertions were carried by abundant cord blood beta clonotypes, a similar but weaker trend appeared in young adult naive repertoires, and no such trend appeared in memory repertoires. In monozygotic twins, recombination models systematically underestimated out-of-frame TCR alpha sharing, but the models matched the sharing seen between unrelated individuals. Invariant T cells such as MAIT and iNKT could partly confound zero-insertion analyses, though diverse VJ usage argued against this for most clonotypes. Because the same donors could not be followed over many years, conclusions were based on cross-sectional statistical analysis. A weaker excess of twin sharing was found in beta out-of-frame sequences because the signal-to-noise ratio was lowered by fewer shared sequences.

Only healthy Caucasian donors were included. The twin cohort comprised three pairs of female monozygotic twins, all aged about 18 to 30 years. Positive isolation kits from Invitrogen were used to isolate CD4+ and CD8+ T cell populations. CDR1 LNHNV and CDR2 YYDKDF were looked up in the germline V gene (reference sequence). Counted from cysteine to phenylalanine, this CDR3 has 14 amino acids. CDR3 DNA only is kept here, 42 bases in frame from base 1. A distance of 16 bases separates the germline ends of V and J, which lose 6 bases and 6 bases respectively. The receptor library was made with 5' RACE. TCRdb lists the instrument as Illumina HiSeq 2000. Template switching introduced a universal primer binding site; the final cDNA contained a unique molecular identifier, enabling accurate counting of TCR cDNA molecules. First-strand cDNA for TCR alpha and beta chains was synthesized from specific primers in the conserved constant-segment region. Each cDNA library was double barcoded, with a SMART-Mk sample barcode plus Illumina barcodes, to control for contamination. TruSeq adapter sequences along with Illumina sample barcodes were introduced in two successive PCR steps. TCR alpha and beta cDNA libraries were sequenced on the Illumina HiSeq platform with custom primers. The original pipeline was this. Unique molecular identifiers were extracted from raw reads with MiGEC, and CDR3 positions were determined with MiXCR. Recombination models were inferred per individual with the repgenHMM and IGoR tools using an EM algorithm. The analysis of shared clonotypes was done with the tcR package in R, with sharing normalized by the product of cloneset sizes. To study raw recombination free of thymic and clonal selection effects, out-of-frame nonproductive sequences were analyzed. TCRdb cleaned the public reads at Q25 with fastp, built clones with MiXCR and kept in-frame beta chains. A single entry per CDR3 protein holds the most common genes and DNA from its merged rows. The authors' filters were not applied to this entry. For this sample the table gives approximately 190,000 distinct CDR3 sequences, of which about 15% were detected only once. The ten largest make up 40% of the sample.

This sample was also put to use in a study of T cells expressing NK-cell markers. The second study, in turn, reports: Several donors provided sorted CD3+CD56+NKG2C+, CD3+CD56+NKG2C- and CD3+CD56-NKG2C+ T-cell subsets, whose TCR beta-chain repertoires were profiled. Among the eight sequenced donors, only one was HCMV-seronegative, while the other seven were HCMV-seropositive. In several experiments an anti-gammadeltaTCR antibody was added to restrict sorting to alphabetaTCR-expressing T cells. For six donors, the dominant CD3+CD56+NKG2C+ clonotypes were among the top 10 CD8+ clonotypes and accounted for roughly 1.0-8% of CD8+ T cells. Those dominant clonotypes were again the most abundant among CD3+CD56-NKG2C+ cells in a few donors, at about 25-60.1%. Whether the expanded NKG2C-expressing T cell clones were specific for HCMV antigens remained unclear. All eight donors whose samples were sequenced were randomly selected healthy volunteers, three of them men and five women. A commercial ELISA kit detecting HCMV-specific IgG in serum was used to determine HCMV serostatus. MIGEC was used to demultiplex reads and group the reads by UMI, and MiTCR was used to assemble and quantify clonotypes. To remove erroneous sequences, TCR cDNA sequences were retained only when supported by two or more reads. The tcR package was used for downstream repertoire analysis, and clonotypes were matched across fractions by CDR3 nucleotide sequence plus V segment. Antigen specificity was annotated against VDJdb with VDJmatch, allowing one amino acid substitution in CDR3.

The rearrangement combines TRBV15 with TRBJ2-3, and the D gene may be TRBD1, 6 bases matching. The clonotype was recovered from a young woman in good health. What was sequenced was CD8+ T cells sorted from blood. This receptor carries the CDR3 CATRRRQRGDTQYF. The DNA reads TGTGCCACCAGGAGAAGACAAAGGGGGGATACGCAGTATTTT.